This T cell receptor (beta chain) was retrieved from a study of molecular identifiers for immune sequencing clone quantification. Previously described methods with listed TCR primers produced the bulk TCR libraries. TCRdb called the PCR reads again in MiXCR, with one record for every CDR3 protein. The table includes 8,500 to 11,000 distinct CDR3 sequences, 15% to 20% detected once. Study-level findings and limits: Barcode-sharing identical TCR molecules could underestimate highly expanded clone sizes.

The sorting of naive CD8 T cells used the CD8+CD4-CCR7+CD45RA+ phenotype. This clonotype ranks as medium-sized. Its matching antigen is unknown. V was clipped by 4 bases and J by 2 bases, with 15 bases between them. Germline V CDR1 and CDR2: SGHVS, FQNEAQ. This CDR3 is built from 15 residues. The V gene is TRBV7-8, the J gene TRBJ2-7; either TRBD1 or TRBD2 may supply D (6 bases each). The TCR originated in a human donor in good health. Some libraries in this study had Jurkat cell RNA spiked in. Sequencing was performed on naive CD8+ T cells from blood, with Jurkat cell RNA spiked in. The subset: FACS-sorted CD8+CD4-CCR7+CD45RA+ naive T cells. The CDR3 spells CASSSTGAAAYEQYF. The CDR3 DNA reads TGTGCCAGCAGCTCAACGGGGGCCGCGGCCTACGAGCAGTACTTC.